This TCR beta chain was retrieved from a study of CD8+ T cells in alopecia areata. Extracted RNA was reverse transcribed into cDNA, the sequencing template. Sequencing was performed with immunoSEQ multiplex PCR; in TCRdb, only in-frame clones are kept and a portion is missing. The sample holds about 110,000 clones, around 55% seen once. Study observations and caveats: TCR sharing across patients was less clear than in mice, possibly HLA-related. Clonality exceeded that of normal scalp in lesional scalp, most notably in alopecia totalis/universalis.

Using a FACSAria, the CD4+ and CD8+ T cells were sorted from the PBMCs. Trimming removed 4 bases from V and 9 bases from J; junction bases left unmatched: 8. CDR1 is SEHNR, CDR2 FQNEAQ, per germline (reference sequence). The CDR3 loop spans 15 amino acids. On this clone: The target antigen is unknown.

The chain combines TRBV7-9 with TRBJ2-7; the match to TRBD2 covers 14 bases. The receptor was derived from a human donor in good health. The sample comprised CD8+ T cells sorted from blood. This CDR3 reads CASSSLGLAGAAQYF. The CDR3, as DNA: TGTGCCAGCAGCTCTCTGGGACTAGCGGGGGCAGCGCAGTACTTC.